This TCR beta chain came from a study of blood T cell repertoires in COVID-19. Study at large: Sites across the United States, Italy and Spain contributed samples from acute and convalescent COVID-19.

The germline V and J ends were trimmed by 3 bases and 5 bases, with 13 bases remaining between them. Germline V gene lookup returns CDR1 MDHEN and CDR2 SYDVKM. This CDR3 has 14 residues. Original methodology: Nucleated cell number was recorded as an estimate derived from reference gene primer amplification. The table came from immunoSEQ multiplex PCR; TCRdb's copy has only in-frame clones and leaves some out. V and J calls and clone size follow that table, whereas D and trimming were derived from the DNA. This sample yields 50,000 or so clones, of which roughly 80% are seen a single time; 6.5% to 9% belongs to the top ten.

V gene TRBV28 combines with J gene TRBJ1-1; TRBD1 is a possible D gene (5 bases). The clonotype was recovered from a man between 60 and 75 years old with active COVID-19. Sequencing was done on a sample of peripheral blood. As DNA, the CDR3 is TGTGCCAGCAGTTTGGGGGGAAGGTGGACTGAAGCTTTCTTT. This codes for CASSLGGRWTEAFF.